Shown below are 8 T cell receptor beta chains from a single sample sequenced in a study of shared clonotypes between healthy human individuals. Some clones are missing from TCRdb's copy, which holds only in-frame ones; the method was immunoSEQ multiplex PCR. The sample holds millions of clones, about 95% seen once. It was CD45RO-negative cells, positively selected for CCR7, that made up naive CD8 cells, with terminally differentiated effector memory CD45RA+ cells excluded. The sequenced sample was naive CD8+ T cells sorted from blood. Receptor source: a man aged 18 to 29 in good health.

This clone is a singleton in its sample. The rearrangement links TRBV12-5 to TRBJ2-7; 7 nucleotides agree with TRBD1. The CDR3 is made up of 15 amino acids. Germline V gene lookup returns CDR1 LGHNT and CDR2 FRNRAP. J gave up 5 bases and V 6 bases, and 13 bases lay outside the gene matches. The chain's CDR3 is CASGITTGYPNEQYF. CDR3 coding DNA: TGTGCTAGTGGGATAACGACAGGGTACCCCAACGAGCAGTACTTC. The whole variable domain, filled in from reference TRBV12-5 and TRBJ2-7, reads DARVTQTPRHKVTEMGQEVTMRCQPILGHNTVFWYRQTMMQGLELLAYFRNRAPLDDSGMPKDRFSAEMPDATLATLKIQPSEPRDSAVYFCASGITTGYPNEQYFGPGTRLTVT.

This clone was seen at least ten times. The rearrangement joins TRBV7-9 to TRBJ2-7, with D possibly TRBD1 on 5 matching bases. Germline V gene data show CDR1 as SEHNR and CDR2 as FQNEAQ (reference sequence). The CDR3 is made up of 13 amino acids. V lost 4 bases to trimming and J lost 5 bases, with 12 bases between them. As DNA, the CDR3 is TGTGCCAGCAGCTCCATTCAGGGAAACGAGCAGTACTTC. Protein product: CASSSIQGNEQYF.

As regards this clone: The same CDR3 can be traced to other DNA sequences in this sample. The chain carries TRBV4-1 and TRBJ2-7, with D possibly being TRBD1 (6 bases). The CDR3 covers 14 residues. Germline V gene lookup returns CDR1 MGHRA and CDR2 YSYEKL. Trimming stripped 0 bases from V and 4 bases from J, with 10 bases between. This CDR3 reads CASSQEGAAYEQYF. For the CDR3, the DNA is TGCGCCAGCAGCCAAGAGGGGGCAGCTTACGAGCAGTACTTC.

The chain joins TRBV7-9 to TRBJ1-1; D uncertain. V was pared by 3 bases and J by 0 bases, with 8 bases between. The germline V gene has CDR1 SEHNR and CDR2 FQNEAQ (reference sequence). CDR3 length: 14 amino acids. CDR3 nucleotides: TGTGCCAGCAGCTTGGTTTCCCTGAACACTGAAGCTTTCTTT. Its translation: CASSLVSLNTEAFF.

The chain couples TRBV4-1 to TRBJ2-5; 7 bases align to TRBD2. V dropped 4 bases and J dropped 5; count of bases not matched to a gene: 10. The CDR3 contains 15 residues. Germline V lookup: CDR1 MGHRA, CDR2 YSYEKL. In DNA form, the CDR3 reads TGCGCCAGCAGCCCCTGGGAGGGAGTTGGGGAGACCCAGTACTTC. It encodes CASSPWEGVGETQYF.

The V and J genes are TRBV4-1 and TRBJ2-7; D is possibly TRBD1 or TRBD2 (5 bases each). Trimming left V 1 base short and J 5 bases short, with 15 bases between. Looked up from germline, CDR1 is MGHRA and CDR2 is YSYEKL. This CDR3 contains 15 residues. The CDR3 loop reads CASSQASGTLDEQYF. CDR3 nucleotides: TGCGCCAGCAGCCAAGCTTCTGGGACCCTAGACGAGCAGTACTTC.

The genes are TRBV4-3 and TRBJ2-7, with TRBD2 identical over 7 bases. Looked up from germline, CDR1 is LGHNA and CDR2 is YSLEER. The CDR3 contains 18 residues. The trim removed 0 bases at V and 2 bases at J, leaving 13 bases unmatched. The CDR3 region is CASSQDTIGRERTYEQYF. The CDR3 region has the DNA TGCGCCAGCAGCCAAGATACGATAGGGCGGGAGAGAACCTACGAGCAGTACTTC.

This chain joins TRBV7-9 and TRBJ1-1; 10 bases map to TRBD1. Germline assignment: CDR1 SEHNR and CDR2 FQNEAQ (reference sequence). The CDR3 length is 16 residues. The J segment lost 8 bases and the V segment lost 0 bases, leaving 9 bases of the junction unmatched. CDR3 sequence: CASSLASIGTGAEAFF. CDR3 DNA sequence: TGTGCCAGCAGCTTAGCTAGCATCGGGACAGGGGCCGAAGCTTTCTTT.